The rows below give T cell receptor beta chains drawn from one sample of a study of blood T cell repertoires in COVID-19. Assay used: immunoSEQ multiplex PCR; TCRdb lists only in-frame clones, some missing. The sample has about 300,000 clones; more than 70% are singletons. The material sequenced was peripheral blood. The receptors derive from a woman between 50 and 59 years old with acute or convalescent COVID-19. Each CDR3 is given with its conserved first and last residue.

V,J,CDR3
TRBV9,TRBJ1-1,CASSVTANTEAFF
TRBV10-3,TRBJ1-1,CAIAGEYGGLVRSNTEAFF
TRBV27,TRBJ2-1,CASSQGLAGVNEQFF
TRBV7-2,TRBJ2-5,CASRPWFGDVAGQETQYF
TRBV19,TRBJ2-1,CASRNGGPGQLYNEQFF
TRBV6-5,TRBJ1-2,CASGQGANGYTF
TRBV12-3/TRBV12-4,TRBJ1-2,CASSWTVHGYTF
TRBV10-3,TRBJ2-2,CAISESPSGNTGELFF
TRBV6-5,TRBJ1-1,CASRPQLGGGTEAFF
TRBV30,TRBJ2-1,CAWRASGTSNEQFF
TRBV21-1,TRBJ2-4,CASSKRGQVLAKNIQYF
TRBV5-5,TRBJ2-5,CASSFNPDRDEGETQYF
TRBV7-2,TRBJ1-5,CASSLTGNQPQHF
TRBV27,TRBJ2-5,CASSRLLGVQETQYF
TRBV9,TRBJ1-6,CASSVLSLNSPLHF
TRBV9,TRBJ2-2,CASSVGGRANGELFF
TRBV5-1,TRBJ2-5,CASSTEPGGGETQYF
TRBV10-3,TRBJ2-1,CAISPGQGSYNEQFF
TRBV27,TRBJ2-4,CASSFPNGIQYF
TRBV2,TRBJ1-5,CASSDGTGGQPQHF
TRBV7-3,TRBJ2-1,CASSFHSGTSNEQFF
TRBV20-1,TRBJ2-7,CSAPDSLEQYF
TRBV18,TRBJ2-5,CASSPYPSGSEQETQYF
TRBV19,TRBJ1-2,CASSMSVNYGYTF
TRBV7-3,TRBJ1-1,CASSLTGNTEAFF
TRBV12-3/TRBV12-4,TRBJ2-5,CASSPSLGAQYF
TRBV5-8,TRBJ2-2,CASSFYSGTGELFF
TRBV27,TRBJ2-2,CASSLGQGIAGELFF
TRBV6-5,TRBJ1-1,CASRGLGQENTEAFF
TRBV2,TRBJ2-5,CASRKGGGGGQETQYF